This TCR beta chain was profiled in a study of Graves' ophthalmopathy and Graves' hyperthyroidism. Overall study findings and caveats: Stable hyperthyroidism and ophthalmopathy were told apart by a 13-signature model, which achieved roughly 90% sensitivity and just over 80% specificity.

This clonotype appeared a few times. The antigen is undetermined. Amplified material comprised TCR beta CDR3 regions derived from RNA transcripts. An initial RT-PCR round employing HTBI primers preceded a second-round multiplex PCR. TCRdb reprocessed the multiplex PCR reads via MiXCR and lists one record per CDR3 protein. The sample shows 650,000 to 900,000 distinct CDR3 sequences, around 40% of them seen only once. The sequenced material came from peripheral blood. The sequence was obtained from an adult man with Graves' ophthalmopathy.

CDR3 sequence (DNA): TGTGCCAGCAGTCACGCTTCCCAGGGATCAGGGACCCAGTACTTC. It encodes CASSHASQGSGTQYF. The chain joins TRBV2 to TRBJ2-5, with D possibly being TRBD1 (5 bases). Germline-derived CDR1 and CDR2 are SNHLY and FYNNEI. The germline V and J ends were trimmed by 5 bases and 7 bases, with 20 bases remaining between them. The CDR3 totals 15 residues.